The rows below give T cell receptor beta chains drawn from one sample of a study of cytomegalovirus exposure and HLA in healthy donors. Profiled with immunoSEQ multiplex PCR; TCRdb holds only in-frame clones, not every one. The sample contains over 150,000 clones, roughly 77% of which appear only once. The source material was PBMCs. The receptor set was obtained from a man aged 30 to 39 in good health and CMV-seropositive. Each CDR3 is given with its conserved first and last residue. D genes are given only for firm matches. Not all rows give a size; the values are once, few, many and, for expanded clones, a class.

d_gene	v_gene	j_gene	abundance	CDR3aa	CDR3nt
TRBD1	TRBV28	TRBJ1-2	-	CASRTGQTYYGYTF	TGTGCCAGCAGAACGGGACAGACCTACTATGGCTACACCTTC
-	TRBV12-5	TRBJ1-5	-	CASGLGSLRNQPQHF	TGTGCTAGTGGCCTTGGTAGTCTACGCAATCAGCCCCAGCATTTT
-	TRBV7-6	TRBJ2-1	-	CASSLNSYYNEQFF	TGTGCCAGCAGCTTGAACAGCTATTACAATGAGCAGTTCTTC
TRBD1	TRBV9	TRBJ1-2	-	CASSPPGTGRRIGYGYTF	TGTGCCAGCAGCCCCCCCGGGACAGGGAGACGTATCGGCTATGGCTACACCTTC
-	TRBV7-9	TRBJ1-2	-	CASSLGAGNYGYTF	TGTGCCAGCAGCTTAGGGGCAGGGAACTATGGCTACACCTTC
-	TRBV29-1	TRBJ2-7	-	CSATPGTSRYEQYF	TGCAGCGCAACCCCCGGGACAAGCCGCTACGAGCAGTACTTC
TRBD2	TRBV27	TRBJ2-7	-	CASSSPGGGRVGQYF	TGTGCCAGCAGTTCCCCGGGAGGGGGACGGGTGGGGCAGTACTTC
-	TRBV19	TRBJ1-4	-	CASSRGPEGAPTNEKLFF	TGTGCCAGTAGTAGGGGTCCCGAAGGGGCTCCAACTAATGAAAAACTGTTTTTT
-	TRBV30	TRBJ2-3	few	CAWSRGGGRADTQYF	TGTGCCTGGAGTAGAGGGGGGGGGAGGGCAGATACGCAGTATTTT
-	TRBV1	TRBJ1-1	-	CTSSLRTGLNTEAFF	TGCACCAGCAGCCTTCGGACAGGTCTGAACACTGAAGCTTTCTTT
-	TRBV4-2	TRBJ2-1	-	CASSQGSQPGGQFF	TGTGCCAGCAGCCAAGGGAGCCAGCCCGGCGGGCAGTTCTTC
-	TRBV2	TRBJ2-1	few	CATLRSPSSYNEQFF	TGTGCCACCCTGAGGTCGCCGAGCTCCTACAATGAGCAGTTCTTC
-	TRBV25-1	TRBJ2-7	-	CASSESFLAGMVYEQYF	TGTGCCAGCAGTGAGTCCTTTTTGGCAGGCATGGTCTACGAGCAGTACTTC
-	TRBV30	TRBJ2-3	-	CAWSVRQGLTDTQYF	TGTGCCTGGAGTGTAAGGCAGGGCCTCACAGATACGCAGTATTTT
-	TRBV27	TRBJ1-3	-	CASRPSGLGNTIYF	TGTGCCAGCAGACCTAGCGGGCTGGGAAACACCATATATTTT
-	TRBV11-2	TRBJ2-7	-	CASSASGNAREQYF	TGTGCCAGCAGCGCATCAGGGAACGCGCGGGAGCAGTACTTC
TRBD2	TRBV18	TRBJ2-1	-	CASSPGGSNEQFF	TGTGCCAGCTCCCCGGGGGGGTCCAATGAGCAGTTCTTC
-	TRBV7-2	TRBJ1-6	-	CASSVQGNNSPLHF	TGTGCCAGCAGCGTACAGGGAAATAATTCACCCCTCCACTTT
-	TRBV6-5	TRBJ1-2	few	CASSYTQGSYGYTF	TGTGCCAGCAGTTACACGCAGGGGAGCTATGGCTACACCTTC
-	TRBV6-6	TRBJ1-2	-	CASRDRGLDYGYTF	TGTGCCAGCAGAGACCGGGGACTCGACTATGGCTACACCTTC
TRBD1	TRBV27	TRBJ2-5	-	CASSTRTGGETQYF	TGTGCCAGCAGTACTAGGACAGGCGGAGAGACCCAGTACTTC
TRBD1	TRBV5-4	TRBJ2-7	once	CASSSLLTGAPYEQYF	TGTGCCAGCAGCTCTCTGCTGACAGGGGCCCCCTACGAGCAGTACTTC
-	TRBV18	TRBJ1-4	-	CASSPLRPASTNEKLFF	TGTGCCAGCTCACCACTGAGGCCGGCCTCAACTAATGAAAAACTGTTTTTT
TRBD2	TRBV29-1	TRBJ2-3	-	CSVLPASGGPDTQYF	TGCAGCGTCCTCCCGGCGTCGGGGGGGCCTGATACGCAGTATTTT
-	TRBV5-4	TRBJ1-4	few	CASSLGQPNEKLFF	TGTGCCAGCAGCTTGGGACAGCCTAATGAAAAACTGTTTTTT
-	TRBV18	TRBJ2-7	-	CASPPRHSRTYEQYF	TGTGCCAGCCCACCGCGGCACTCCCGGACCTACGAGCAGTACTTC
-	TRBV6-4	TRBJ2-7	-	CASSDLPTGPYEQYF	TGTGCCAGCAGTGACCTCCCGACAGGTCCCTACGAGCAGTACTTC
TRBD2	TRBV7-8	TRBJ2-3	few	CASSLRREGRDTQYF	TGTGCCAGCAGCTTACGGCGGGAGGGCCGAGATACGCAGTATTTT
TRBD1	TRBV2	TRBJ2-3	-	CASSAAPGTADTDTQYF	TGTGCCAGCAGCGCGGCGCCCGGGACAGCAGACACAGATACGCAGTATTTT
-	TRBV6-5	TRBJ1-4	-	CASRRTGLGEKLFF	TGTGCCAGCAGGCGAACAGGGCTGGGGGAAAAACTGTTTTTT
-	TRBV30	TRBJ1-3	-	CAWSKGGTGNTIYF	TGTGCCTGGAGTAAGGGGGGGACTGGAAACACCATATATTTT
TRBD2	TRBV30	TRBJ2-1	-	CAWSVAGGINEQFF	TGTGCCTGGAGTGTAGCGGGAGGTATAAATGAGCAGTTCTTC
TRBD1	TRBV18	TRBJ1-3	-	CASSPRDSTSGNTIYF	TGTGCCAGCTCACCGCGGGACAGTACCTCTGGAAACACCATATATTTT
TRBD2	TRBV7-6	TRBJ2-1	-	CASSFSGSSYNEQFF	TGTGCCAGCAGCTTTAGCGGGAGCTCCTACAATGAGCAGTTCTTC
TRBD2	TRBV5-1	TRBJ2-3	-	CASDSGASTDTQYF	TGCGCCAGCGATAGCGGGGCTAGCACAGATACGCAGTATTTT
-	TRBV6-1	TRBJ1-5	-	CASSEARQEGQPQHF	TGTGCCAGCAGTGAAGCGCGACAGGAAGGACAGCCCCAGCATTTT
-	TRBV21-1	TRBJ2-7	few	CASSKKPYSPYEQYF	TGTGCCAGCAGCAAAAAACCCTATTCGCCCTACGAGCAGTACTTC
TRBD1	TRBV5-5	TRBJ1-5	-	CASSLGLQGAQPQHF	TGTGCCAGCAGCTTGGGGTTACAGGGGGCCCAGCCCCAGCATTTT
TRBD2	TRBV5-4	TRBJ2-1	-	CASRLGGAYNEQFF	TGTGCCAGCAGGCTGGGGGGGGCCTACAATGAGCAGTTCTTC
TRBD1	TRBV7-3	TRBJ2-7	-	CASSLHRGYEQYF	TGTGCCAGCAGCTTACACAGGGGATACGAGCAGTACTTC
TRBD1	TRBV30	TRBJ1-5	-	CAWSLGQANQPQHF	TGTGCCTGGAGTCTCGGACAGGCCAATCAGCCCCAGCATTTT
-	TRBV4-3	TRBJ1-1	-	CASSQDITLEAEAFF	TGCGCCAGCAGCCAAGATATCACCCTGGAGGCTGAAGCTTTCTTT
TRBD1	TRBV6-6	TRBJ1-2	-	CASSYSTGLYGYTF	TGTGCCAGCAGTTACTCGACAGGGCTATATGGCTACACCTTC
-	TRBV27	TRBJ1-2	few	CASRRGDSTYGYTF	TGTGCCAGCAGGCGGGGCGACAGCACTTATGGCTACACCTTC
-	TRBV7-2	TRBJ1-5	-	CASSLQTASNQPQHF	TGTGCCAGCAGCTTACAGACAGCTAGCAATCAGCCCCAGCATTTT